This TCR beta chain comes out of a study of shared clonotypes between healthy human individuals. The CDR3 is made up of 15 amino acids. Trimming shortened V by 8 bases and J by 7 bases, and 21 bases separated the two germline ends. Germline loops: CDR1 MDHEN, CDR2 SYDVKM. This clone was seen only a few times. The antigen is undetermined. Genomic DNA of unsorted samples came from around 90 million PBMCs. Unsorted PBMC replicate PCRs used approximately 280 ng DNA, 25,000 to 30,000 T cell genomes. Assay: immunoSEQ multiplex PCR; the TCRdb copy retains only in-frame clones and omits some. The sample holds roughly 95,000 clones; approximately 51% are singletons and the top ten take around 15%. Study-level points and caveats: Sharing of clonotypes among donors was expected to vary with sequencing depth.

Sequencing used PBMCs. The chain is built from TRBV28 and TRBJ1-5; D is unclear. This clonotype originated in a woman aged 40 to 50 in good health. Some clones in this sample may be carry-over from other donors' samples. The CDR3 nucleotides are TGTGCCAGCCACCGGGGTGGGATTGAGTCGCAGCCCCAGCATTTT. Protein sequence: CASHRGGIESQPQHF.